The 9 T cell receptor beta chains below all came from one sample that was sequenced in a study of T-cell reconstitution after alpha-beta-depleted transplantation in children. A TCRbeta library incorporating unique molecular identifiers was prepared. TCRdb re-called the PCR reads through MiXCR, storing one row per CDR3 protein. The table shows about a million distinct CDR3 sequences, with about 29% occurring only once. The sample here was PBMCs, mostly from graft donor cells, taken 360 days after TCRalphabeta/CD19-depleted stem cell transplant. Receptor source: a boy less than two years old who had a stem cell transplant for SCID, so the T cells may come from the graft donor.

Only a few counts were recorded for this clonotype. The CDR3 reads CRGAVGLAGSTDTQYF. CDR3 nucleotide sequence: TGCAGGGGGGCAGTGGGACTAGCGGGGTCCACAGATACGCAGTATTTT. This chain links TRBV20-1 with TRBJ2-3; 13 nucleotides agree with TRBD2. The CDR3 length is 16 residues. The germline gives CDR1 DFQATT, CDR2 SNEGSKA (reference sequence).

There are a few counts of this clonotype. The rearrangement joins TRBV5-5 to TRBJ2-1, with 7 bases aligning to TRBD2. V gave up 2 bases and J gave up 0 bases; unmatched junction bases: 5. The V gene's germline CDR1 is SGHKS and CDR2 YYEKEE (reference sequence). This CDR3 has 16 residues. CDR3 residues: CASSFKRGDSYNEQFF. The CDR3 coding sequence is TGTGCCAGCAGCTTTAAGCGGGGTGACTCCTACAATGAGCAGTTCTTC.

The chain has TRBV7-9 and TRBJ2-5; D uncertain. Trimming took off 1 base at V and 4 bases at J, with 10 bases between the two ends. Looked up from germline, CDR1 is SEHNR and CDR2 is FQNEAQ (reference sequence). The CDR3 runs to 14 residues. The CDR3 coding sequence is TGTGCCAGCAGCTTAGGGTCCCCCGCAGAGACCCAGTACTTC. Amino acids: CASSLGSPAETQYF.

This clonotype was detected only a few times. The gene calls are TRBV5-6 and TRBJ2-1, with D uncertain. Germline V gene sequence: CDR1 SGHDT, CDR2 YYEEEE. Trimming stripped 0 bases from V and 14 bases from J, with 12 bases between. The CDR3 is made up of 12 amino acids. The CDR3 coding sequence is TGTGCCAGCAGCTTGGCGGGCAGACCGGAGTTCTTC. Translated: CASSLAGRPEFF.

This clonotype was detected only a few times. V and J are TRBV20-1 and TRBJ2-1; D gene uncertain. CDR3 length: 14 amino acids. Trimming removed 3 bases at V and 6 bases at J, with 15 bases between. Germline V CDR1 and CDR2: DFQATT, SNEGSKA (reference sequence). CDR3 bases: TGCAGTGCTAGTACACCCCGAGGTGGCAATGAGCAGTTCTTC. Translation gives CSASTPRGGNEQFF.

This clonotype came up once. V and J are TRBV6-5 and TRBJ1-4, with D unresolved. Trimming took 0 bases from V and 8 from J, leaving 7 bases between them. CDR3 length: 13 residues. The germline V gene has CDR1 MNHEY and CDR2 SVGAGI. The CDR3: CASSYSQVEKLFF. In nucleotides, the CDR3 is TGTGCCAGCAGTTACTCCCAGGTGGAAAAACTGTTTTTT.

This clonotype showed up just a few times. This chain uses TRBV12-3 or TRBV12-4 with TRBJ1-1; 10 nucleotides match TRBD1. This CDR3 is built from 15 residues. J gave up 4 bases and V 6 bases, and 8 bases lay outside the gene matches. CDR3 sequence (DNA): TGTGCCAGCAGGCGGGACAGGGGAGGGAGCACTGAAGCTTTCTTT. Protein: CASRRDRGGSTEAFF.

The chain employs TRBV15 and TRBJ1-5; 7 bases are shared with TRBD1. In germline, CDR1 is LNHNV, CDR2 YYDKDF (reference sequence). The CDR3 covers 14 residues. Trimming took 3 bases from V and 4 from J; bases not matched to a gene: 3. CDR3 sequence: CATSRDRTNQPQHF. For the CDR3, the DNA is TGTGCCACCAGCAGGGACAGGACGAATCAGCCCCAGCATTTT.

This clonotype was recorded only once. The rearrangement uses TRBV7-3 and TRBJ2-3, with 8 bases that match TRBD1. CDR1 and CDR2 from the germline V gene are SGHTA and FQGTGA. V trimming: 6 bases; J trimming: 3 bases; junction bases outside the gene matches: 5. The CDR3 covers 14 residues. The DNA for the CDR3 is TGTGCCAGCAGGTCCAGGGGGCGGACAGATACGCAGTATTTT. Translated: CASRSRGRTDTQYF.